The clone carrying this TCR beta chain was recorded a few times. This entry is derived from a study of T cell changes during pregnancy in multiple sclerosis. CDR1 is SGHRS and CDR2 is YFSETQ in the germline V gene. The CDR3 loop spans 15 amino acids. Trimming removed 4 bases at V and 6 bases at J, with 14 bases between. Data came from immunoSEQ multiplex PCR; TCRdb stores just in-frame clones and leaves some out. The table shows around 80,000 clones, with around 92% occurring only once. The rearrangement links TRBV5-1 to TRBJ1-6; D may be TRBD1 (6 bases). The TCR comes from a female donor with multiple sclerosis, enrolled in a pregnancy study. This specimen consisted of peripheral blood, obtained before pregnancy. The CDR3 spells CASSQNRDPNSPLHF. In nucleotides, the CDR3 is TGCGCCAGCAGCCAAAACAGGGATCCTAATTCACCCCTCCACTTT.